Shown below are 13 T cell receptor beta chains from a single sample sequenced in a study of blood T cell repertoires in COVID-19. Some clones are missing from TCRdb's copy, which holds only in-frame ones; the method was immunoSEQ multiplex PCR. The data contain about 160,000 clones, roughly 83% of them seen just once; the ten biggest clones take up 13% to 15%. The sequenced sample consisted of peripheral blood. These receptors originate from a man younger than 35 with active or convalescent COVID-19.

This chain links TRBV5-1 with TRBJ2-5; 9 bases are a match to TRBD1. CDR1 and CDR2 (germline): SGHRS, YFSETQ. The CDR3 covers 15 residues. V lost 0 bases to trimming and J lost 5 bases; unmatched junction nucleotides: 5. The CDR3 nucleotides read TGCGCCAGCAGCTTGGGGGGGACAGGGTATGAGACCCAGTACTTC. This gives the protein CASSLGGTGYETQYF.

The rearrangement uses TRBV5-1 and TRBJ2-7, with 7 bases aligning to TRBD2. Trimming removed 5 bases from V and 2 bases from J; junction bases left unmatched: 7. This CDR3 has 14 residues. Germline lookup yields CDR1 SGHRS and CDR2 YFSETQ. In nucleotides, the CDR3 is TGCGCCAGCAGAGCGGGACTTTTAACCTACGAGCAGTACTTC. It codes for CASRAGLLTYEQYF.

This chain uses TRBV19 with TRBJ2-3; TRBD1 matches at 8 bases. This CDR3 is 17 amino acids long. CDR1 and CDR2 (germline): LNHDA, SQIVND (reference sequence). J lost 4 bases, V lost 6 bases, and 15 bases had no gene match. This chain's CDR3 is CASRGRGGRGPADTQYF. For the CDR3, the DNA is TGTGCCAGTAGGGGACGGGGCGGCAGGGGGCCCGCAGATACGCAGTATTTT.

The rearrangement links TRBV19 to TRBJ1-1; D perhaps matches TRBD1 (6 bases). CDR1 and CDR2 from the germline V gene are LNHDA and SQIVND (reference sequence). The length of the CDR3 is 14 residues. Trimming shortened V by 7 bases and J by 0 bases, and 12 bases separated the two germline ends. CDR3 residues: CASTGQFLNTEAFF. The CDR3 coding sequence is TGTGCCAGTACAGGACAGTTCCTGAACACTGAAGCTTTCTTT.

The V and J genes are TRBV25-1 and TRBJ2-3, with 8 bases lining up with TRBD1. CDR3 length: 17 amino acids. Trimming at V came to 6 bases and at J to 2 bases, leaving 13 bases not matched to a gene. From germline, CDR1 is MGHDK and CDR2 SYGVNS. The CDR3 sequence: CASSSIGQGFLTDTQYF. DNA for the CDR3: TGTGCCAGCAGCTCTATAGGACAGGGATTCCTCACAGATACGCAGTATTTT.

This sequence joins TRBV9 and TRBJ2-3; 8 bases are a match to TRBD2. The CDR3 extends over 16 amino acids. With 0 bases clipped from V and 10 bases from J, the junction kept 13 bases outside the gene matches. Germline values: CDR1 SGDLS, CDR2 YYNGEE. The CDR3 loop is CASSVDGSGAAPAQYF. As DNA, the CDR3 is TGTGCCAGCAGCGTAGATGGTAGCGGGGCGGCCCCGGCGCAGTATTTT.

The CDR3 region has the DNA TGTGCCAGCAGCAAAGGAGGATCTGGGGCCAACGTCCTGACTTTC. Encoded protein: CASSKGGSGANVLTF. This rearrangement joins TRBV7-3 to TRBJ2-6; D is perhaps TRBD2 (5 bases). Germline loops: CDR1 SGHTA, CDR2 FQGTGA. The CDR3 contains 15 residues. Trimming cost V 5 bases and J 1 base, with 9 bases left between them.

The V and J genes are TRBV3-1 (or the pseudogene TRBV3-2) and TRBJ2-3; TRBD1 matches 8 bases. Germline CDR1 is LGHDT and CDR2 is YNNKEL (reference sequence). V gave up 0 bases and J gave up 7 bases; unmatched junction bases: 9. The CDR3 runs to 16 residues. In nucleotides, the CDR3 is TGTGCCAGCAGCCAAGATATCGCGCAGGGGGCGAATACGCAGTATTTT. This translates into CASSQDIAQGANTQYF.

The chain's CDR3 is CASADRGLRDTQYF. The CDR3 DNA reads TGTGCCAGTGCGGACAGGGGGCTTAGAGATACGCAGTATTTT. V usage is TRBV30 and J usage is TRBJ2-3; 11 bases are shared with TRBD1. Germline trimming cut 8 bases from V and 5 bases from J; bases unmatched to any gene: 9. CDR1 and CDR2 (germline): GTSNPN, SVGIG (reference sequence). The CDR3 has 14 residues.

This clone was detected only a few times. CDR3 amino acids: CASSHWDTLNTEAFF. The CDR3 DNA reads TGTGCCAGCAGCCATTGGGACACTTTGAACACTGAAGCTTTCTTT. The chain has TRBV7-2 and TRBJ1-1; possible D gene TRBD1, 6 bases. CDR3 length equals 15 residues. Per germline, CDR1 SGHTA and CDR2 FQGNSA. V lost 5 bases, J lost 0 bases, and 13 bases lay in between.

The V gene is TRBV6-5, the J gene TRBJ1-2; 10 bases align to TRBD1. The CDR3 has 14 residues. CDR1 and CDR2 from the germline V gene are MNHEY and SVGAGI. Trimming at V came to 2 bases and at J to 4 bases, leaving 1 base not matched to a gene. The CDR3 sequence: CASSYGDRGYGYTF. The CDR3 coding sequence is TGTGCCAGCAGTTACGGGGACAGGGGCTATGGCTACACCTTC.

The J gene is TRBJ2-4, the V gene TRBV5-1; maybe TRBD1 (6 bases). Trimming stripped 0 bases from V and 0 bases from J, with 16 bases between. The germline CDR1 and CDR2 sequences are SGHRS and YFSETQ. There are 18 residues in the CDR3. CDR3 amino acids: CASSLAGTSPVAKNIQYF. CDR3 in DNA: TGCGCCAGCAGCTTGGCGGGGACAAGTCCCGTAGCCAAAAACATTCAGTACTTC.

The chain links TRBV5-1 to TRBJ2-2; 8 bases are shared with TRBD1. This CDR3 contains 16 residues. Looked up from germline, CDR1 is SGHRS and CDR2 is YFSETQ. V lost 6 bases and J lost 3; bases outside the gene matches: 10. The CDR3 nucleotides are TGCGCCAGCAACCCAAAGGACAGGGAGGACACCGGGGAGCTGTTTTTT. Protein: CASNPKDREDTGELFF.